Below, one TCR beta chain is given with its context. What it binds is unknown. The data originate from a study of CD8+CD57+ T cells in acquired aplastic anemia. For the study at large: Yields of DNA that came from sorted CD4+ and CD8+ cells averaged approximately 3.2 ug.

Profiling that covered TCR beta VDJ and CDR3 relied on genomic DNA as its template. TCRdb re-analysed the reads in MiXCR, keeping a single row per CDR3 protein. The table lists some 150,000 distinct CDR3 sequences, 71% of them singletons. Trimming cost V 7 bases and J 3 bases, with 25 bases left between them. The CDR3 has 17 amino acids. Looked up from germline, CDR1 is DFQATT and CDR2 is SNEGSKA (reference sequence). Patients chosen for sequencing had CD8+CD57+ cells that had expanded, as shown by flow cytometry. Among the patients, none had received any therapy at the time of blood sampling. Broader study findings: Statistical testing detected no significant gap in CD8+ Simpson's diversity between patients and controls. Some 31 CD8+ CDR3 sequences were shared between patients and controls.

The source is a human donor with aplastic anemia. J is TRBJ2-1 and V is TRBV20-1, with a possible D match to TRBD2 (5 bases). The source material was sorted CD4+, CD8+, or CD8+CD57+ T cells (not recorded which) from PBMCs. The CDR3 protein is CSGLGRGLSGYYNEQFF. CDR3 DNA: TGCAGTGGTTTAGGACGCGGACTTTCGGGGTACTACAATGAGCAGTTCTTC.